This is a list of T cell receptor beta chains from one sample in a study of immune evolution from preneoplasia to lung adenocarcinoma. Sequenced by immunoSEQ multiplex PCR; TCRdb stores in-frame clones only, minus some. Of 10,000 or so clones listed, 70% to 80% are singletons. Source material: FFPE minimally invasive lung adenocarcinoma tissue. All receptors derive from a donor older than 65 with lung adenocarcinoma. Each CDR3 is given with its conserved first and last residue. The order of the fields is D gene, V gene, clone size, J gene, CDR3 length, CDR3 protein, CDR3 DNA. A D gene is named only where the DNA matches it firmly. Clone size appears in some rows only: once, few, many, or a class for an expanded clone.

D gene: -
V gene: TRBV6-6
clone size: -
J gene: TRBJ2-3
CDR3 length: 14
CDR3 protein: CASSYSMGANTQYF
CDR3 DNA: TGTGCCAGCAGTTACTCGATGGGAGCTAATACGCAGTATTTT

D gene: TRBD2
V gene: TRBV9
clone size: -
J gene: TRBJ2-5
CDR3 length: 14
CDR3 protein: CASSLGEGLETQYF
CDR3 DNA: TGTGCCAGCAGCCTCGGGGAGGGATTAGAGACCCAGTACTTC

D gene: -
V gene: TRBV4-2
clone size: -
J gene: TRBJ2-1
CDR3 length: 14
CDR3 protein: CASSAAGSSNEQFF
CDR3 DNA: TGTGCCAGCAGCGCGGCGGGCTCGTCCAATGAGCAGTTCTTC

D gene: -
V gene: TRBV27
clone size: -
J gene: TRBJ1-4
CDR3 length: 16
CDR3 protein: CASTALQGKVREKLFF
CDR3 DNA: TGTGCCAGTACGGCCCTACAAGGAAAGGTCAGAGAAAAACTGTTTTTT

D gene: -
V gene: TRBV19
clone size: -
J gene: TRBJ1-2
CDR3 length: 12
CDR3 protein: CASQRGGYGYTF
CDR3 DNA: TGTGCCAGCCAACGGGGGGGCTATGGCTACACCTTC

D gene: TRBD1
V gene: TRBV5-1
clone size: -
J gene: TRBJ1-2
CDR3 length: 16
CDR3 protein: CASSLAGQGGLNGYTF
CDR3 DNA: TGCGCCAGCAGCTTGGCCGGACAGGGTGGGCTGAATGGCTACACCTTC

D gene: -
V gene: TRBV9
clone size: -
J gene: TRBJ2-7
CDR3 length: 14
CDR3 protein: CASSVDPNSYEQYF
CDR3 DNA: TGTGCCAGCAGCGTAGATCCAAATTCCTACGAGCAGTACTTC

D gene: TRBD2
V gene: TRBV6-5
clone size: -
J gene: TRBJ2-5
CDR3 length: 15
CDR3 protein: CASNSRPGLAETQYF
CDR3 DNA: TGTGCCAGCAATTCCCGTCCTGGACTAGCGGAGACCCAGTACTTC

D gene: -
V gene: TRBV5-1
clone size: -
J gene: TRBJ2-3
CDR3 length: 15
CDR3 protein: CASSRTGQLADTQYF
CDR3 DNA: TGCGCCAGCAGCCGAACCGGACAACTCGCAGATACGCAGTATTTT

D gene: -
V gene: TRBV19
clone size: -
J gene: TRBJ1-5
CDR3 length: 18
CDR3 protein: CASSIPIQGMGGNQPQHF
CDR3 DNA: TGTGCCAGTAGTATACCGATACAGGGAATGGGTGGCAATCAGCCCCAGCATTTT

D gene: TRBD1
V gene: TRBV28
clone size: few
J gene: TRBJ1-1
CDR3 length: 15
CDR3 protein: CASSLGQKLNTEAFF
CDR3 DNA: TGTGCCAGCAGTTTGGGACAGAAATTGAACACTGAAGCTTTCTTT

D gene: -
V gene: TRBV30
clone size: -
J gene: TRBJ1-1
CDR3 length: 14
CDR3 protein: CAWSVRGGPAEAFF
CDR3 DNA: TGTGCCTGGAGTGTACGTGGAGGGCCGGCTGAAGCTTTCTTT

D gene: TRBD1
V gene: TRBV6-1
clone size: -
J gene: TRBJ1-2
CDR3 length: 13
CDR3 protein: CASRGQLSGGYTF
CDR3 DNA: TGTGCCAGCAGGGGACAGCTATCCGGTGGCTACACCTTC

D gene: -
V gene: TRBV28
clone size: -
J gene: TRBJ1-1
CDR3 length: 13
CDR3 protein: CASSSTEGTEAFF
CDR3 DNA: TGTGCCAGCAGTTCCACCGAGGGGACTGAAGCTTTCTTT

D gene: -
V gene: TRBV19
clone size: few
J gene: TRBJ1-5
CDR3 length: 14
CDR3 protein: CASSPHLPPEPQHF
CDR3 DNA: TGTGCCAGTAGTCCTCATTTACCACCTGAGCCCCAGCATTTT

D gene: -
V gene: TRBV7-2
clone size: -
J gene: TRBJ1-1
CDR3 length: 13
CDR3 protein: CASSFSWGTEAFF
CDR3 DNA: TGTGCCAGCAGCTTCTCCTGGGGGACTGAAGCTTTCTTT

D gene: -
V gene: TRBV7-6
clone size: -
J gene: TRBJ1-4
CDR3 length: 15
CDR3 protein: CASSLTDSSNEKLFF
CDR3 DNA: TGTGCCAGCAGCTTAACCGACAGTTCAAATGAAAAACTGTTTTTT

D gene: -
V gene: TRBV28
clone size: -
J gene: TRBJ1-1
CDR3 length: 14
CDR3 protein: CASNGYGRNTEAFF
CDR3 DNA: TGTGCCAGCAATGGATATGGGCGGAACACTGAAGCTTTCTTT

D gene: TRBD2
V gene: TRBV11-2
clone size: -
J gene: TRBJ2-7
CDR3 length: 13
CDR3 protein: CASSPGGLAGQYF
CDR3 DNA: TGTGCCAGCAGCCCGGGGGGACTAGCGGGCCAGTACTTC

D gene: -
V gene: TRBV28
clone size: -
J gene: TRBJ2-7
CDR3 length: 15
CDR3 protein: CASSSPHGSEDEQYF
CDR3 DNA: TGTGCCAGCAGTTCTCCACACGGGAGTGAGGACGAGCAGTACTTC